The entry below describes one T cell receptor beta chain. No antigen is known for it. Cells designated naive CD8 were CD45RO-negative and were positively selected for CCR7, with terminally differentiated effector memory CD45RA+ cells excluded. Trimming shortened V by 5 bases and J by 2 bases, and 13 bases separated the two germline ends. Germline assignment: CDR1 MNHEY and CDR2 SMNVEV (reference sequence). This CDR3 has 16 amino acids. Using about 0.2 ug DNA, tens of thousands of T cell genomes, the sorted-subset replicate PCRs were run. Method: immunoSEQ multiplex PCR; TCRdb's copy keeps in-frame clones and lacks some. The repertoire includes hundreds of thousands of clones, approximately 96% of them detected once, and approximately 0.1% sits in the top ten. The sample is drawn from a study of shared clonotypes between healthy human individuals. Whole-study results and caveats: Shared clonotypes across all four donors exceeded non-shared ones in generation probability.

Sequencing used naive CD8+ T cells sorted from blood. The V and J genes are TRBV27 and TRBJ2-6; the D is unclear. This clonotype originated in a woman aged 25 to 39 in good health. CDR3 nucleotide sequence: TGTGCCAGCAGTAAACTTTTAGGAACTGGGGCCAACGTCCTGACTTTC. Translation: CASSKLLGTGANVLTF.